Listed here are 14 T cell receptor beta chains from one sample, sequenced in a study of glioma-infiltrating T cells after dendritic cell vaccination. TCRdb keeps only in-frame clones here, not all; method: immunoSEQ multiplex PCR. The sample lists roughly 85,000 clones; about 85% were seen once. Time point denoted: after dendritic cell vaccination, including at tumor progression/relapse. The sample was blood, taken after dendritic cell vaccination. These receptors were collected from a human donor with glioblastoma.

The chain employs TRBV19 and TRBJ2-1, with a weak D call TRBD2 (6 bases). This CDR3 comprises 16 residues. Trimming pared 2 bases from V and 2 bases from J, leaving 13 bases between. The germline V gene encodes CDR1 LNHDA and CDR2 SQIVND (reference sequence). CDR3 protein: CASSISGLPPYNEQFF. Written as DNA, the CDR3 is TGTGCCAGTAGTATAAGCGGGCTTCCACCCTACAATGAGCAGTTCTTC.

The gene calls are TRBV6-1 and TRBJ2-7; possibly TRBD2 for D (6 bases). Per germline, CDR1 MNHNS and CDR2 SASEGT. V gave up 2 bases and J gave up 3 bases, with 8 bases separating them. The CDR3 length is 13 residues. Written as DNA, the CDR3 is TGTGCCAGCAGTGAACAGGGAGGCTACGAGCAGTACTTC. Translation: CASSEQGGYEQYF.

The chain couples TRBV28 to TRBJ2-7; 13 bases fit TRBD2. This CDR3 contains 16 residues. The V gene's germline CDR1 is MDHEN and CDR2 SYDVKM. Losses at the gene ends were 3 bases for V and 5 bases for J; bases not matched to a gene: 7. The CDR3 region is CASSLRLAGGVHEQYF. The CDR3, as DNA: TGTGCCAGCAGTTTGAGACTAGCGGGAGGTGTCCACGAGCAGTACTTC.

The chain combines TRBV19 with TRBJ2-1; 7 bases agree with TRBD1. In germline, CDR1 is LNHDA, CDR2 SQIVND (reference sequence). Unmatched junction bases numbered 8, after V lost 7 bases and J lost 2 bases. The CDR3 covers 15 residues. The CDR3 loop reads CASKDRDSPYNEQFF. CDR3 DNA sequence: TGTGCCAGTAAGGACCGGGACAGCCCCTACAATGAGCAGTTCTTC.

This clone came up once. The chain employs TRBV7-2 and TRBJ2-3; 8 bases map to TRBD2. This CDR3 region has 13 residues. Germline V gene data show CDR1 as SGHTA and CDR2 as FQGNSA. With 11 bases clipped from V and 4 bases from J, the junction kept 8 bases outside the gene matches. The CDR3 DNA follows: TGTGCCGGACTGGCGGGAGGATCAGATACGCAGTATTTT. Residues: CAGLAGGSDTQYF.

The V and J genes are TRBV2 and TRBJ1-1; D not resolved. The CDR3 contains 13 residues. Between the trimmed V and J ends, which lost 10 bases and 1 base, there was a span of 13 bases. CDR1 and CDR2 from the germline V gene are SNHLY and FYNNEI. The CDR3 region has the DNA TGTGCCATAGAGGGTCTACGGAACACTGAAGCTTTCTTT. It yields the protein CAIEGLRNTEAFF.

The chain employs TRBV18 and TRBJ2-1; TRBD2 agrees at 15 bases. CDR1 is KGHSH, CDR2 LQKENI, per germline. The CDR3 contains 16 residues. Trimming removed 3 bases from V and 4 bases from J; junction bases left unmatched: 1. As DNA, the CDR3 is TGTGCCAGCTCACCCGGACTAGCGGGGGGGTACAATGAGCAGTTCTTC. Residues: CASSPGLAGGYNEQFF.

This chain links TRBV6-1 with TRBJ1-1; no clear D. The CDR3 covers 19 residues. Trimming cost V 0 bases and J 0 bases, with 20 bases left between them. Germline V gene data show CDR1 as MNHNS and CDR2 as SASEGT. CDR3 sequence: CASSEALRPARLMNTEAFF. CDR3 coding DNA: TGTGCCAGCAGTGAAGCGCTTCGTCCCGCTCGACTCATGAACACTGAAGCTTTCTTT.

The chain is built from TRBV9 and TRBJ2-1; unclear D gene. CDR3 length equals 13 residues. Germline V gene sequence: CDR1 SGDLS, CDR2 YYNGEE. Trimming pared 3 bases from V and 7 bases from J, leaving 11 bases between. The CDR3 loop is CASSGSLGNEQFF. As DNA, the CDR3 is TGTGCCAGCAGCGGGTCCCTAGGAAATGAGCAGTTCTTC.

The genes are TRBV25-1 and TRBJ2-1; TRBD1 agrees at 7 bases. Germline CDR1 and CDR2: MGHDK and SYGVNS. J was trimmed by 5 bases and V by 3 bases; bases with no gene match: 7. The CDR3 is 15 residues long. The CDR3 DNA follows: TGTGCCAGCAGTGACAACAGGGGCCTACACAATGAGCAGTTCTTC. Translated: CASSDNRGLHNEQFF.

This clone was detected once. The rearrangement links TRBV7-6 to TRBJ2-7; D gene ambiguous. Trimming took 1 base from V and 6 from J, leaving 10 bases between them. Germline V gene data show CDR1 as SGHVS and CDR2 as FNYEAQ. This CDR3 has 13 amino acids. The CDR3 nucleotides are TGTGCCAGCAGCTTAGGGTGGCGGTCCGAGCAGTACTTC. This sequence encodes CASSLGWRSEQYF.

V gene TRBV4-1 combines with J gene TRBJ2-7; TRBD1 aligns across 9 bases. V was pared by 4 bases and J by 2 bases, with 15 bases of the junction left unmatched. This CDR3 region has 18 residues. The V gene's germline CDR1 is MGHRA and CDR2 YSYEKL. CDR3 residues: CASSLRIQGANTAYEQYF. The CDR3 nucleotides read TGCGCCAGCAGCCTCCGCATACAGGGGGCGAATACTGCCTACGAGCAGTACTTC.

V and J are TRBV19 and TRBJ1-5, with D perhaps matching TRBD1 (5 bases). In germline, CDR1 is LNHDA, CDR2 SQIVND (reference sequence). The CDR3 length is 12 residues. Trimming took off 4 bases at V and 4 bases at J, with 5 bases between the two ends. CDR3 DNA sequence: TGTGCCAGTAGTACAGGGAATCAGCCCCAGCATTTT. It translates to CASSTGNQPQHF.

In its sample, this clone was seen once. The chain recombines TRBV30 with TRBJ1-6; possibly TRBD1 for D (5 bases). The CDR3 loop spans 13 amino acids. The germline V gene has CDR1 GTSNPN and CDR2 SVGIG (reference sequence). The V end lost 4 bases, the J end lost 10 bases, and 14 bases lay between the germline ends. The CDR3 protein is CAWTGREDSPLHF. The DNA of the CDR3 is TGTGCCTGGACCGGCAGGGAGGACTCACCCCTCCACTTT.